This T cell receptor (beta chain) appears in the sequencing data of a study of OX40 agonist ivuxolimab in advanced cancers. Study context: The dose of intravenous ivuxolimab that patients received every 2 weeks ranged from 0.01 to 10 mg/kg. Hepatocellular carcinoma, melanoma, renal cell or head and neck cancer occurred in dose-escalation patients.

V was pared by 7 bases and J by 2 bases, with 14 bases between. The CDR3 contains 14 residues. Germline lookup yields CDR1 SEHNR and CDR2 FQNEAQ (reference sequence). The data were produced by immunoSEQ multiplex PCR, yet TCRdb's version contains in-frame clones alone and is incomplete. This sample carries about 38,000 clones, about 82% of them seen once, and the ten largest clones take 21%. The receptor was isolated from an adult with an advanced solid tumor such as melanoma, head and neck, liver or kidney cancer. The chain recombines TRBV7-9 with TRBJ1-1, with no clear D. The specimen comprised CD4+ or CD8+ T cells sorted from blood, sampled in a trial of the OX40 agonist ivuxolimab. The chain's CDR3 is CASNPRRGNTEAFF. The CDR3 bases are TGTGCCAGCAACCCCCGTCGGGGAAACACTGAAGCTTTCTTT.